This record covers a single T cell receptor beta chain. The data are from a study of blood T cell repertoires in COVID-19. Study background: Collection of acute and convalescent COVID-19 samples took place in the United States, Italy and Spain.

CDR3 length: 15 residues. Between the trimmed V and J ends, which lost 0 bases and 4 bases, there was a span of 10 bases. Germline V CDR1 and CDR2: MNHNS, SASEGT. Seattle researchers signed up patients amid active infection and tracked them longitudinally. Source study methods: Nucleated cell number was recorded as an estimate derived from reference gene primer amplification. Sequenced by immunoSEQ multiplex PCR; TCRdb stores in-frame clones only, minus some. The D gene and trimming were derived from the DNA, and the V and J assignments and clone size from that table. The sample consists of fewer than 250,000 clones, around 90% of them appearing once.

The receptor was derived from a man aged 30 to 39 with COVID-19, enrolled during active disease. The V call is TRBV6-1, the J call TRBJ1-3; D is unclear. Sequenced: peripheral blood. This chain's CDR3 is CASSEAHGEGNTIYF. The CDR3, as DNA: TGTGCCAGCAGTGAAGCGCACGGGGAAGGAAACACCATATATTTT.